The rows below give T cell receptor beta chains drawn from one sample of a study of blood T cell repertoires in COVID-19. Profiled with immunoSEQ multiplex PCR; TCRdb holds only in-frame clones, not every one. The sample comprises about 220,000 clones, about nine tenths of which are singletons, and about 4% rests with the top ten. The sequencing input was PBMCs or T cells enriched from blood (not recorded which). These receptors originate from a middle-aged woman with acute COVID-19. CDR3s include the opening cysteine and the closing phenylalanine or tryptophan. The D gene is left open where the match is weak. Rows may omit the clone size; those that give it use once, few, many or a size class.

TRBJ2-3,TRBV6-4,.,.,TGTGCCAGCAGTGACTCGGCGGGGAAGGTAGATACGCAGTATTTT,CASSDSAGKVDTQYF
TRBJ1-1,TRBV7-9,.,.,TGTGCCAGCAGCGTCGCCGGCGGGGTGAACACTGAAGCTTTCTTT,CASSVAGGVNTEAFF
TRBJ2-1,TRBV29-1,TRBD2,.,TGCAGCGTTGAATCGCGGGGGGCCCACAAGGAGCAGTTCTTC,CSVESRGAHKEQFF
TRBJ1-3,TRBV9,TRBD1,.,TGTGCCAGCAGCTTAGGGACAGGGGGCGGAAACACCATATATTTT,CASSLGTGGGNTIYF
TRBJ2-7,TRBV5-1,.,once,TGCGCCAGCAGCTTGGACACCTACGAGCAGTACTTC,CASSLDTYEQYF
TRBJ1-5,TRBV27,TRBD1,.,TGTGCCAGCAGTTCGGACAGGGCTGATCAGCCCCAGCATTTT,CASSSDRADQPQHF
TRBJ1-1,TRBV2,.,.,TGTGCCAGCAGTGAATTTTTACAGGGAACCACTGAAGCTTTCTTT,CASSEFLQGTTEAFF
TRBJ2-3,TRBV9,.,.,TGTGCCAGCAGCGCAGCAGGGACAGATACGCAGTATTTT,CASSAAGTDTQYF
TRBJ2-1,TRBV10-3,.,.,TGTGCCATCAGTGGCAGGGACACGAGCTCCTACAATGAGCAGTTCTTC,CAISGRDTSSYNEQFF
TRBJ2-3,TRBV7-6,TRBD2,.,TGTGCCAGCAGCTTAGTACGGGGGGGTCTGAATACGCAGTATTTT,CASSLVRGGLNTQYF
TRBJ1-1,TRBV5-1,.,.,TGCGCCAGCAGCTTGGATGGGAGAAACACTGAAGCTTTCTTT,CASSLDGRNTEAFF
TRBJ1-4,TRBV27,.,.,TGTGCCAGCAGTTTCCAGTTCAGGGAAAAACTGTTTTTT,CASSFQFREKLFF
TRBJ1-1,TRBV15,TRBD1,.,TGTGCCACCAGCAGAGAAACAGGGGTAGGGACTGAAGCTTTCTTT,CATSRETGVGTEAFF
TRBJ1-6,TRBV7-9,.,.,TGTGCCAGCAGCTTTCAGGGCTATAATTCACCCCTCCACTTT,CASSFQGYNSPLHF
TRBJ1-5,TRBV5-5,.,.,TGTGCCAGCAGTCTGACAGGTGAAAGCAATCAGCCCCAGCATTTT,CASSLTGESNQPQHF
TRBJ2-4,TRBV2,.,.,TGTGCCAGCAGTGAATTGTACGGGGAAGACATTCAGTACTTC,CASSELYGEDIQYF
TRBJ2-1,TRBV7-9,.,once,TGTGCCAGCAGCTTCGATGATAGACAGGCCTTAGAATACAATGAGCAGTTCTTC,CASSFDDRQALEYNEQFF
TRBJ2-2,TRBV7-3,.,.,TGTGCCAGCAGCCACGACAGAAACACCGGGGAGCTGTTTTTT,CASSHDRNTGELFF
TRBJ1-2,TRBV7-2,TRBD1,.,TGTGCCAGCAGTTTTACAGGGGGCGCACGGGGCTACACCTTC,CASSFTGGARGYTF
TRBJ1-2,TRBV30,.,.,TGTGCCTGGACCAACCGGGGGGCGCATGCCTATGGCTACACCTTC,CAWTNRGAHAYGYTF
TRBJ1-1,TRBV2,.,.,TGTGCCAGCAGACAGGGTTGGGACACTGAAGCTTTCTTT,CASRQGWDTEAFF
TRBJ2-2,TRBV24-1,TRBD1,.,TGTGCCACCAGTGAACCTCCCACGACAGGGATCCACGGGGAGCTGTTTTTT,CATSEPPTTGIHGELFF
TRBJ2-7,TRBV10-3,.,.,TGTGCCATCAGTGCGGGGTTCTACGAGCAGTACTTC,CAISAGFYEQYF
TRBJ2-1,TRBV7-3,TRBD1,.,TGTGCCAGCAGCAGGGACAGGGGAGTCAATGAGCAGTTCTTC,CASSRDRGVNEQFF
TRBJ1-1,TRBV7-8,.,.,TGTGCCAGCAGCTTACCCCTGACAGCTTCGAACACTGAAGCTTTCTTT,CASSLPLTASNTEAFF
TRBJ1-2,TRBV6-5,TRBD1,.,TGTGCCAGCAGCTTGGGGTCTAGGGACAGGGATGGCTACACCTTC,CASSLGSRDRDGYTF
TRBJ1-5,TRBV15,.,once,TGTGCCACCAGCACTAGGTCCGGGAATCAGCCCCAGCATTTT,CATSTRSGNQPQHF
TRBJ2-1,TRBV19,.,.,TGTGCCAGTAGTACGAGGATGGGGCACAACAGTAATGAGCAGTTCTTC,CASSTRMGHNSNEQFF
TRBJ2-2,TRBV7-3,TRBD1,few,TGTGCCAGCAGCTTAACAGGGGGCCCTAACACCGGGGAGCTGTTTTTT,CASSLTGGPNTGELFF
TRBJ1-1,TRBV19,TRBD1,.,TGTGCCAGTAGTAGAGGACAGGGGGCTGAAGCTTTCTTT,CASSRGQGAEAFF
TRBJ1-1,TRBV19,.,.,TGTGCCAGTAGTATTAAGTCATCTATGGAAGCTTTCTTT,CASSIKSSMEAFF
TRBJ2-2,TRBV3-1/TRBV3-2,.,.,TGTGCCAGCAGCCAAAATGTGAGGAGGGGCACCGGGGAGCTGTTTTTT,CASSQNVRRGTGELFF
TRBJ2-2,TRBV6-1,.,.,TGTGCCAGCAGTGACGCAGGGCACGGCACCGGGGAGCTGTTTTTT,CASSDAGHGTGELFF
TRBJ2-5,TRBV27,.,.,TGTGCCAGCAGCGCCCCGGGCGCGGGTGAGACCCAGTACTTC,CASSAPGAGETQYF
TRBJ2-7,TRBV4-1,TRBD1,.,TGCGCCAGCAGCCGCCTAGTTGGGACAGAAATTCAGTACTTC,CASSRLVGTEIQYF
TRBJ2-3,TRBV18,.,.,TGTGCCAGCTCACCACCGGAGTTCACAGATACGCAGTATTTT,CASSPPEFTDTQYF
TRBJ1-2,TRBV3-1/TRBV3-2,TRBD1,.,TGTGCCAGCAGCCAAGCGACCCAGAGACAGGGAGTAAATGGCTACACCTTC,CASSQATQRQGVNGYTF
TRBJ2-5,TRBV30,.,.,TGTGCCTGGAGTAGGTCGTGGGGCTTCCAAGAGACCCAGTACTTC,CAWSRSWGFQETQYF
TRBJ1-1,TRBV7-3,TRBD1,.,TGTGCCAGCAGCTGGACAGGGGACACTGAAGCTTTCTTT,CASSWTGDTEAFF
TRBJ1-3,TRBV19,TRBD1,.,TGTGCCAGTACGACAGGGTTAAACCGGGCGGGAAACACCATATATTTT,CASTTGLNRAGNTIYF
TRBJ1-2,TRBV5-5,.,.,TGTGCCAGCAGCTTGGGGCCAGGGCGGAACTATGGCTACACCTTC,CASSLGPGRNYGYTF
TRBJ1-2,TRBV24-1,.,.,TGTGCCTCAGCAGAGTTGCGGGGCTACACCTTC,CASAELRGYTF
TRBJ1-1,TRBV3-1/TRBV3-2,.,.,TGTGCCAGCACCCTGGGCCGCCCGAACACTGAAGCTTTCTTT,CASTLGRPNTEAFF
TRBJ1-1,TRBV19,TRBD1,.,TGTGCCAGTAGTCCCAGACAGGGAAGAACTGAAGCTTTCTTT,CASSPRQGRTEAFF
TRBJ1-4,TRBV7-8,TRBD1,.,TGTGCCAGCAGCTCGGACAGGGCTAATGAAAAACTGTTTTTT,CASSSDRANEKLFF
TRBJ2-2,TRBV19,TRBD2,.,TGTGCCAGTAGTATGACTAGCGGGGCGAACACCGGGGAGCTGTTTTTT,CASSMTSGANTGELFF
TRBJ1-5,TRBV9,TRBD1,.,TGTGCCAGCAGCGGGGACAGGGGGTTCAATCAGCCCCAGCATTTT,CASSGDRGFNQPQHF
TRBJ1-2,TRBV5-1,TRBD1,once,TGCGCCAGCAGCCGGGACAGCAAAATGGCCTATGGCTACACCTTC,CASSRDSKMAYGYTF
TRBJ2-3,TRBV27,TRBD2,.,TGTGCCAGCAGTTTCCTCTCCCGAGCGGGGGGGACAGATACGCAGTATTTT,CASSFLSRAGGTDTQYF
TRBJ1-2,TRBV6-6,TRBD1,once,TGTGCCAGCAGTTACTTGCCGGGACAGGGGAACTATGGCTACACCTTC,CASSYLPGQGNYGYTF
TRBJ2-1,TRBV7-9,TRBD2,few,TGTGCCAGCAGCTCACCGGGACTAGCGGGGGGATACTCCTACAATGAGCAGTTCTTC,CASSSPGLAGGYSYNEQFF
TRBJ1-2,TRBV5-1,.,.,TGCGCCAGCAGCTTTCAGGACGGACGGGGGAACTATGGCTACACCTTC,CASSFQDGRGNYGYTF
TRBJ1-1,TRBV4-3,.,.,TGCGCCAGCAGCCAAGGGGGCAGGGGAGACACTGAAGCTTTCTTT,CASSQGGRGDTEAFF
TRBJ2-7,TRBV28,TRBD1,.,TGTGCCAGCACCGAGGGACAGTCCTACGAGCAGTACTTC,CASTEGQSYEQYF
TRBJ2-5,TRBV5-1,TRBD1,.,TGCGCCAGCAGGACAGGGGCGGAGACCCAGTACTTC,CASRTGAETQYF
TRBJ1-1,TRBV5-1,.,many,TGCGCCAGCAGCTTGACAGGGAACACTGAAGCTTTCTTT,CASSLTGNTEAFF
TRBJ2-1,TRBV7-9,.,.,TGTGCCAGCAGCCCCACAAGGGGTGAGCAGTTCTTC,CASSPTRGEQFF
TRBJ1-2,TRBV19,TRBD1,.,TGTGCCAGTGGAGGACAGGGTAACAACTATGGCTACACCTTC,CASGGQGNNYGYTF
TRBJ2-3,TRBV27,TRBD2,.,TGTGCCAGCAGTTTACGATCCCTCCAGGGTAGCGGGGGGGCTTCAGATACGCAGTATTTT,CASSLRSLQGSGGASDTQYF